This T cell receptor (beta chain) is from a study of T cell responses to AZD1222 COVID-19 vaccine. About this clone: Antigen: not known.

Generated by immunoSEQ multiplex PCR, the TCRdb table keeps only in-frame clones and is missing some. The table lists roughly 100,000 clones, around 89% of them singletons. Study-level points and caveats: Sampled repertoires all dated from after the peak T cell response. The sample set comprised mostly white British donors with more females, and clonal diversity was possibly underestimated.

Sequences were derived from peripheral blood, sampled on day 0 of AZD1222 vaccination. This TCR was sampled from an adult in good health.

This CDR3 is CARSSEGQGADSPLHF. The CDR3 DNA sequence: TGTGCCAGAAGTTCAGAGGGACAGGGGGCAGATTCACCCCTCCACTTT. V usage is TRBV7-5 and J usage is TRBJ1-6; the table's D gene call, TRBD1, was not cross checked with the DNA. TRBV7-5 is shown as a pseudogene. There are 16 residues in the CDR3.